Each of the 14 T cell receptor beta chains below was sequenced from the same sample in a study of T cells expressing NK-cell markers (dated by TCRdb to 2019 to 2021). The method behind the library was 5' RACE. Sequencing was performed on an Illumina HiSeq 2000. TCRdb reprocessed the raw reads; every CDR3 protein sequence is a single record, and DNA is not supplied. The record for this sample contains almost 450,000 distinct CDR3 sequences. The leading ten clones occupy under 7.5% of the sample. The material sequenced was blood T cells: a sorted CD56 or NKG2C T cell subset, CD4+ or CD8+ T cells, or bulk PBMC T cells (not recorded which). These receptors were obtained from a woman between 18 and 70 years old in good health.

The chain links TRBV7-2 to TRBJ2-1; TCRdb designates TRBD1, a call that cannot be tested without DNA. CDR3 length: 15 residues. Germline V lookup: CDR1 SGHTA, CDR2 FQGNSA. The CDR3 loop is CASRGDRGSYNEQFF.

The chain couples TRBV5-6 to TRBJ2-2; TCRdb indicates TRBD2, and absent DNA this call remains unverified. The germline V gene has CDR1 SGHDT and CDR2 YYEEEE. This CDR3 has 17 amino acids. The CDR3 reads CASSWTLSPANTGELFF.

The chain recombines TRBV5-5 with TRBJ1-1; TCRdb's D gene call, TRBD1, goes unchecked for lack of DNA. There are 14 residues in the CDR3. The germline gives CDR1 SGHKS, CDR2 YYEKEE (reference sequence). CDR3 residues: CASSSIRTDTEAFF.

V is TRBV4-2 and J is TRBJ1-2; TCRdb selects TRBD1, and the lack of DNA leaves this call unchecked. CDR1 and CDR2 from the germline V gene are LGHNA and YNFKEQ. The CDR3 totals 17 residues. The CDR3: CASSQERTGASAGGYTF.

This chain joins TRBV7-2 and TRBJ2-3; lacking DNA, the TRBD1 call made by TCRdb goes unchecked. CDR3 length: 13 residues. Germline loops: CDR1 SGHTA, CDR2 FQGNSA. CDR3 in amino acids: CASSGRRTDTQYF.

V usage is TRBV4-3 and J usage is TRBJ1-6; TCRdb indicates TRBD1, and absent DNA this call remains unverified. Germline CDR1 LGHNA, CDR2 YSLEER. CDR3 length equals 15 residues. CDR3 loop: CASSQDRDYNSPLHF.

The CDR3 spells CSATSSNQPQHF. The chain employs TRBV20-1 and TRBJ1-5. The CDR3 covers 12 residues. Germline loops: CDR1 DFQATT, CDR2 SNEGSKA (reference sequence).

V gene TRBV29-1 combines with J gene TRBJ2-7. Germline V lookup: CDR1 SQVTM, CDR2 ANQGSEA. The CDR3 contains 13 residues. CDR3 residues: CSVSTGHSYEQYF.

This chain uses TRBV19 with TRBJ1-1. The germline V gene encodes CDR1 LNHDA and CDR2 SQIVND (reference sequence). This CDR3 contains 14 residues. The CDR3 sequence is CASSIWVTNTEAFF.

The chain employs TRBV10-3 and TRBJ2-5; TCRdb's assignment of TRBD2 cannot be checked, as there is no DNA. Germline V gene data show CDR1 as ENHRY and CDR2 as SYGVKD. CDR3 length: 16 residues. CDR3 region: CAISGTSGGSLETQYF.

This chain's CDR3 is CASSPRRLAKNIQYF. The chain carries TRBV6-2 or TRBV6-3 and TRBJ2-4; as DNA is missing, the TRBD1 call by TCRdb cannot be tested. The CDR3 consists of 15 residues. From germline, CDR1 is MNHEY and CDR2 SVGEGT.

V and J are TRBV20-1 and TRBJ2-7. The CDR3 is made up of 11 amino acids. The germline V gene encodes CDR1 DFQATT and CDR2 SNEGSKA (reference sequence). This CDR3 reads CSVRASYEQYF.

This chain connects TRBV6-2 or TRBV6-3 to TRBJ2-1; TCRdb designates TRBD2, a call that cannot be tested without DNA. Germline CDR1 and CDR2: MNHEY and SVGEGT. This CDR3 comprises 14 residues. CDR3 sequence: CASSPGLAPNEQFF.

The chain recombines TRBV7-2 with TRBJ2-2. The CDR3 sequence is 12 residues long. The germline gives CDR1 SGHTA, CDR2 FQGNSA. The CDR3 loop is CASSSFGGELFF.